This TCR beta chain was obtained from a study of beta chain features in type 1 diabetes. Study as a whole: Healthy donors and patients showed comparable age, gender and cell yields.

With respect to this clone: Its cognate antigen is unknown.

Via the markers CD45RO/CCR7/CD25/CD127/CD95/CD27, stem cell-like memory, regulatory, central memory and naive CD4+ cells were sorted. Whole-study results and caveats: People with Type 1 diabetes carried modestly yet significantly shorter TCRB CDR3s in all four CD4+ subsets.

This CDR3 contains 15 residues. The V gene end was trimmed by 6 bases and the J gene end by 0 bases; junction bases not matched to a gene: 8. CDR1 KGHSH and CDR2 LQKENI come from the germline V gene. Expressed TCRB transcripts were sequenced, since all the RNA that had been isolated was reverse transcribed. Sequencing of naive, central memory and regulatory T cell samples gave an average of around 4 million reads. Assay: immunoSEQ multiplex PCR; the TCRdb copy retains only in-frame clones and omits some. This sample has under 300,000 clones, with about a fifth found just once. The chain combines TRBV18 with TRBJ2-7, with 7 bases matching TRBD2. The TCR was taken from a woman in her 40s with type 1 diabetes. The material sequenced was naive CD4+ T cells from blood. The CDR3 protein is CASSRGELYSYEQYF. The DNA for the CDR3 is TGTGCCAGCTCCCGGGGGGAGCTATACTCCTACGAGCAGTACTTC.